This section outlines one TCR beta chain sequence together with its context. What it recognizes is unknown. The data were taken from a study of OX40 agonist ivuxolimab in advanced cancers. In the study overall: Patients were 82.7% male with ages roughly 23 to 85, mean about 60. Prior therapy, whether anti-PD-1, anti-PD-L1 or anti-CTLA-4, was allowed, and roughly 44% had some. Partial responses occurred in Three dose-escalation patients, one with hepatocellular carcinoma and two with cutaneous melanoma. Study-wide results and limits: With doses of 0.1 to 3.0 mg/kg, CD4+ and CD8+ blood T cells had undergone clonal expansion by week 6.

The CDR3 has 12 residues. Looked up from germline, CDR1 is SGHDT and CDR2 is YYEEEE. The V end lost 3 bases, the J end lost 7 bases, and 10 bases lay between the germline ends. TCRdb's table, derived via immunoSEQ multiplex PCR, lists solely in-frame clones and lacks some. The table lists about 29,000 clones, roughly 80% of them singletons, with 21% in the top ten. The chain employs TRBV5-6 and TRBJ2-5; D remains unclear. The receptor was isolated from an adult with an advanced solid tumor such as melanoma, head and neck, liver or kidney cancer. The sample here was CD4+ or CD8+ T cells sorted from blood, taken in a trial of the OX40 agonist ivuxolimab. The CDR3 DNA is TGTGCCAGCAGCTCGCCATCAGGGACCCAGTACTTC. Protein: CASSSPSGTQYF.